This T cell receptor beta chain appears in the sequencing data of a study of shared clonotypes between healthy human individuals. The germline V gene has CDR1 SGHVS and CDR2 FNYEAQ. This CDR3 region has 11 residues. V was clipped by 5 bases and J by 6 bases, with 7 bases between them. TCRdb's table, derived via immunoSEQ multiplex PCR, lists solely in-frame clones and lacks some. The sample shows about 1.1 million clones, around three quarters of them seen only once. This receptor was taken from a man younger than 30 in good health. Some clones in this sample may be carry-over from other donors' samples. The chain is built from TRBV7-6 and TRBJ2-5, with D unresolved. The sample comprised memory CD4+ T cells from PBMCs. Noted subset: CD45RA-negative fraction. The CDR3 protein is CASSPAQTQYF. The DNA of the CDR3 is TGTGCCAGCAGCCCCGCCCAGACCCAGTACTTC.